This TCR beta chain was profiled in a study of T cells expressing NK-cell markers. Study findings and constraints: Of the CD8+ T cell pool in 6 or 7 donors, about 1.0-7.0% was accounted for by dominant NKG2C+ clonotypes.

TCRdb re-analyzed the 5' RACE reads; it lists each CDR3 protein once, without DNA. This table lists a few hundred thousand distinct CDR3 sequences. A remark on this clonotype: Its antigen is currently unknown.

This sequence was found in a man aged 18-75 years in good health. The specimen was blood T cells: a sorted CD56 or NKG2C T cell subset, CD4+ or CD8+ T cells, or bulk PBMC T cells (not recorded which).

The CDR3 spells CASSFTGGITDTQYF. This chain connects TRBV7-2 to TRBJ2-3; TCRdb gives TRBD1 as the D gene, but with no DNA this cannot be confirmed. Germline assignment: CDR1 SGHTA and CDR2 FQGNSA. This CDR3 has 15 residues.